The present T cell receptor (beta chain) was sequenced within a study of T cell changes during pregnancy in multiple sclerosis. This clone was seen a single time. In germline, CDR1 is MDHEN, CDR2 SYDVKM. V was pared by 3 bases and J by 2 bases, with 7 bases of the junction left unmatched. CDR3 size: 16 residues. Clones were read by immunoSEQ multiplex PCR, and TCRdb kept only the in-frame ones, dropping some. The sample shows about 40,000 clones, 85% to 95% of them seen only once. The J gene is TRBJ1-5, the V gene TRBV28, with TRBD1 matching over 7 bases. The receptor comes from a female donor with multiple sclerosis, enrolled in a pregnancy study. This material consisted of peripheral blood, taken before pregnancy. Written as DNA, the CDR3 is TGTGCCAGCAGTTTCGGTAGGGGGCGGGGCAATCAGCCCCAGCATTTT. It encodes CASSFGRGRGNQPQHF. Supplemented by reference TRBV28 and TRBJ1-5, the full variable domain reads DVKVTQSSRYLVKRTGEKVFLECVQDMDHENMFWYRQDPGLGLRLIYFSYDVKMKEKGDIPEGYSVSREKKERFSLILESASTNQTSMYLCASSFGRGRGNQPQHFGDGTRLSIL.